At least ten counts were recorded for the clone carrying this TCR beta chain. The antigen is not known. Via MiXCR, TCRdb re-called the reads, giving one row per CDR3 protein. The sample holds some 250,000 distinct CDR3 sequences, approximately 9.2% seen once. The sample is drawn from a study of T cell repertoires in cytomegalovirus infection. Study overall: It can be stated that public TCR beta signatures indicated CMV infection as well as a matching HLA type.

Broader study findings: Predominance within the ex vivo response was attributable to HLA-C-restricted CMV-specific TCR beta clonotypes. Cumulative frequency of public TCR beta families picked out carriers of CMV plus the relevant HLA.

Trimming pared 0 bases from V and 6 bases from J, leaving 18 bases between. This CDR3 region has 16 residues. From germline, CDR1 is SGHVS and CDR2 FQNEAQ. The material sequenced was PBMCs. The gene calls are TRBV7-8 and TRBJ2-7, with a possible D match to TRBD2 (5 bases). The TCR sequence derives from a human donor in good health (CMV status not recorded). Some clones in this sample may be carry-over from other donors' samples. CDR3 sequence: CASSLALLREHPEQYF. The CDR3 nucleotides are TGTGCCAGCAGCTTAGCTCTTCTTAGGGAGCACCCCGAGCAGTACTTC.